This is a list of T cell receptor beta chains from one sample in a study of cytomegalovirus exposure and HLA in healthy donors. This table comes from immunoSEQ multiplex PCR, and its TCRdb copy is limited to in-frame clones, with some not included. The sample has approximately 150,000 clones, about 84% seen once. The sequenced material came from PBMCs. These receptors were obtained from a woman under 30 in good health and CMV-seropositive. Each CDR3 is given with its conserved first and last residue. The D gene is left open where the match is weak. Clone size is not always given. Where it is, it says once, few, many or a class for expanded clones.

j_gene	v_gene	d_gene	abundance	CDR3aa	CDR3nt
TRBJ1-1	TRBV28	TRBD1	.	CASSLGDRGFWNTEAFF	TGTGCCAGCAGTTTGGGGGACAGGGGATTTTGGAACACTGAAGCTTTCTTT
TRBJ1-2	TRBV2	.	.	CASSSSFLARGYGYTF	TGTGCCAGCTCCAGCTCCTTCCTGGCGCGCGGCTATGGCTACACCTTC
TRBJ1-5	TRBV2	TRBD1	.	CASSDLTGGRNQPQHF	TGTGCCAGCAGTGACTTGACAGGGGGCAGGAATCAGCCCCAGCATTTT
TRBJ2-3	TRBV5-1	TRBD1	once	CASSLGGQGGTDTQYF	TGTGCCAGCAGCTTGGGGGGACAGGGTGGCACAGATACGCAGTATTTT
TRBJ1-2	TRBV28	.	.	CASSTVDYGYTF	TGTGCCAGCAGTACAGTGGACTATGGCTACACCTTC
TRBJ2-1	TRBV2	.	.	CASSGESSYNEQFF	TGTGCCAGCAGTGGTGAGAGCTCCTACAATGAGCAGTTCTTC
TRBJ2-2	TRBV9	TRBD2	.	CASSVLQRGTNTGELFF	TGTGCCAGCAGCGTTTTGCAGCGGGGGACGAACACCGGGGAGCTGTTTTTT
TRBJ1-4	TRBV11-2	.	few	CASSLDRATNEKLFF	TGTGCCAGCAGCTTAGACAGGGCAACTAATGAAAAACTGTTTTTT
TRBJ2-3	TRBV21-1	.	.	CASSKLTSERTDTQYF	TGTGCCAGCAGCAAACTGACTAGCGAGAGAACAGATACGCAGTATTTT
TRBJ2-7	TRBV25-1	TRBD1	.	CASSGALGQGDHEQYF	TGTGCCAGCAGTGGCGCCCTAGGACAGGGGGACCACGAGCAGTACTTC
TRBJ1-6	TRBV5-1	.	.	CASSAKEANSPLHF	TGCGCCAGCAGTGCCAAGGAGGCTAATTCACCCCTCCACTTT
TRBJ2-1	TRBV5-1	TRBD2	.	CASTYIAGAPYNEQFF	TGCGCCAGCACCTATATAGCGGGAGCCCCCTACAATGAGCAGTTCTTC
TRBJ2-7	TRBV27	.	.	CASSLSRALSEQYF	TGTGCCAGCAGTTTATCCAGGGCCCTCTCCGAGCAGTACTTC
TRBJ2-1	TRBV2	.	few	CASSPDFGQFNEQFF	TGTGCCAGCAGCCCAGACTTTGGACAGTTCAATGAGCAGTTCTTC
TRBJ2-1	TRBV6-4	TRBD2	.	CASSTSGGANEQFF	TGTGCCAGCAGTACCAGCGGGGGGGCCAATGAGCAGTTCTTC
TRBJ1-6	TRBV28	TRBD1	.	CASSLPIQGARNSPLHF	TGTGCCAGCAGTTTACCTATACAGGGGGCTAGGAATTCACCCCTCCACTTT